This TCR beta chain was retrieved from a study of identical twins. Findings and limits, study-wide: Excess sharing between twins was weaker in beta out-of-frame sequences.

With respect to this clonotype: Its antigen is still unknown.

TCRdb re-called the 5' RACE reads through MiXCR, storing one row per CDR3 protein. The sample shows 100,000 or so distinct CDR3 sequences, under 7% of them seen only once. V lost 1 base and J lost 6, with 9 bases in between. The CDR3 is made up of 14 amino acids. The chain uses TRBV12-3 or TRBV12-4 and TRBJ2-2; the D gene is possibly TRBD2 (5 bases). The receptor's source is a woman aged 50 to 65 in good health. The specimen sequenced was memory T cells sorted from blood. CDR3 residues: CASSLDGKAGELFF. CDR3 coding DNA: TGTGCCAGCAGTTTAGACGGGAAGGCCGGGGAGCTGTTTTTT.